One T cell receptor beta chain is described in this entry. Germline V lookup: CDR1 SNHLY, CDR2 FYNNEI. The V end was cut by 11 bases, the J end by 8 bases, with 22 bases between. The CDR3 runs 14 residues. Per the authors' pipeline: Quantification of nucleated cells was approximated via reference gene primer amplification. Assay: immunoSEQ multiplex PCR; the TCRdb copy retains only in-frame clones and omits some. D and trimming come from the DNA, and the V and J calls and clone size come from that table. The sample lists around 300,000 clones; 70% to 90% were seen once. The record originates from a study of blood T cell repertoires in COVID-19. Overall study: Acute-phase and convalescent COVID-19 samples originated in the United States, Italy and Spain. The cDNA or gDNA used as material had been derived from T cells, B-cell-depleted T cells, or PBMCs.

The source of this sequence is a man younger than 35 with active or convalescent COVID-19. The chain joins TRBV2 to TRBJ2-4, with D possibly matching TRBD1 (5 bases). Sequenced material: peripheral blood. Written as DNA, the CDR3 is TGTGCCGGAAGGGGTTTAGCAGGCCGGGACATTCAGTACTTC. It is translated as CAGRGLAGRDIQYF.